Sequencing of this T cell receptor (beta chain) was carried out in a study of spatial heterogeneity in lung cancer (dated by TCRdb to 2018 to 2020). About the investigation overall: More beta-chain than alpha-chain transcripts were consistently detected, likely reflecting higher beta-chain transcript abundance. In the raw uncorrected reads, each unique combination of TCR and UMI appeared more than ten times on average. TCR alpha and beta repertoires were quantitatively compared across multiple tumor regions, matched nontumor lung and blood in non-small cell lung cancer. TCR repertoire features were related to nonsynonymous mutation counts determined by whole-exome sequencing of tumor tissue. Both alpha and beta chains were TCR-sequenced in approximately 200 tumor regions, under 70 matched nontumor lung samples and roughly 54 PBMC samples obtained at surgery. Points the paper makes about the study in general: Confirming at a functional level the hypothesis that regional TCRs recognize regional mutations was considered to require additional single-cell paired TCR alpha and beta sequencing. Ubiquitous expanded tumor TCRs were found in blood more often at tumor resection than at routine follow-up.

This clonotype was detected ten times or more. Its antigen remains unidentified. The input lacks base qualities; no much larger clone sits a single base away. The time point label, read with the paper, signifies: sample taken at primary tumor resection. For TCR sequencing, whole RNA was extracted from tumor and nontumor lung tissue, or from cryopreserved PBMC samples, and no cell sorting was done. Donors were 72 patients with early-stage, untreated non-small cell lung cancer from the lung TRACERx cohort. Patients were selected for TCR sequencing only if sufficient RNA was available from at least two tumor regions. To prepare the library, 5' RACE was applied. The listed sequencing device is NextSeq 500. The TCR library protocol attached a unique molecular identifier to each TCR cDNA molecule to allow correction of PCR and sequencing errors. Processing in the source paper ran as follows. TCR identification, UMI-based error correction and CDR3 extraction were performed with Decombinator tools. TCRs above a frequency of 2 per 1,000, corresponding to the top 1% of the tumor frequency distribution, were defined as expanded. Renyi diversity was calculated using the R vegan package after each repertoire was subsampled 100 times to 5,000 TCRs. To build CDR3 similarity networks, amino acid triplet string-kernel similarity was used, and CDR3s were connected when their pairwise similarity was above 0.82. Clones were called with MiXCR by TCRdb after fastp trimmed the public reads at Q25, and only in-frame beta chains were retained. Each record represents a unique CDR3 protein, reported with the most common genes and DNA among its rows. These V and J calls originate from TCRdb's pipeline instead of the authors' own analysis. In this sample the table shows 50,000 to 65,000 distinct CDR3 sequences, more than 6.5% of which occur a single time. The ten largest clones capture roughly 2.7% of the sample.

The origin of this receptor is a female donor with early-stage non-small cell lung cancer. The sample consisted of PBMCs, taken at surgery.

The CDR3 region reads CASREQGNGANVLTF. The DNA sequence is TGCGCCAGCAGGGAGCAGGGTAATGGGGCCAACGTCCTGACTTTC. The chain is encoded by TRBV5-1 joined to TRBJ2-6, and TRBD1 may be the D gene, going by 5 matching bases. The V and J ends are trimmed by 5 bases and 3 bases, leaving 12 bases between them. The CDR3 holds 15 amino acids from the cysteine to the phenylalanine. The read is trimmed to its CDR3 DNA, 45 bases read in frame from base 1. CDR1 SGHRS and CDR2 YFSETQ are derived from the germline V gene. This CDR3, with the reference TRBV5-1 and TRBJ2-6 proteins standing in past its ends, gives the full variable domain KAGVTQTPRYLIKTRGQQVTLSCSPISGHRSVSWYQQTPGQGLQFLFEYFSETQRNKGNFPGRFSGRQFSNSRSEMNVSTLELGDSALYLCASREQGNGANVLTFGAGSRLTVL.